This entry describes one T cell receptor beta chain. These data come from a study of human T cells and chemical hapten exposure. Study as a whole: The variation in per-sample TCR yields arose mainly from small differences in pooled library volumes.

Attachment of unique molecular identifiers to individual cDNA molecules was performed in the library. In TCRdb, the RACE reads were re-called with MiXCR into one record per CDR3 protein. The sample lists tens of thousands of distinct CDR3 sequences, about 11% occurring once. The germline V gene encodes CDR1 SGHTA and CDR2 FQGNSA. The CDR3 consists of 16 residues. The V and J ends lost 1 base and 4 bases, in that order; junction bases with no gene match: 6. Indicated time point: pre-sensitization, week 0. Indicated treatment: therapeutic diphenylcyclopropenone sensitization with weekly scalp DPC. The sequences come from whole blood, collected in connection with sensitization to the hapten diphenylcyclopropenone (DPC). This chain joins TRBV7-2 and TRBJ2-7; 11 bases agree with TRBD1. The TCR sequence derives from a woman between 40 and 50 years old with alopecia areata. Some clones in this sample may be carry-over from other donors' samples. The CDR3 spells CASSLGGQGARYEQYF. CDR3 nucleotide sequence: TGTGCCAGCAGCTTAGGAGGACAGGGGGCGAGGTACGAGCAGTACTTC.